This passage covers 17 T cell receptor beta chains from one sample sequenced in a study of blood T cell repertoires in COVID-19. Only in-frame clones appear in the TCRdb table, and some are missing; sequencing was by immunoSEQ multiplex PCR. The sample gives approximately 140,000 clones, roughly four fifths of which show up once; 12% to 15% is in the top ten. The sample was peripheral blood. The receptors shown here come from a human donor with acute or convalescent COVID-19. The donor label of this sample is uncertain.

The genes are TRBV7-9 and TRBJ1-2, with D possibly matching TRBD1 (5 bases). The V gene's germline CDR1 is SEHNR and CDR2 FQNEAQ (reference sequence). The CDR3 contains 14 residues. V gave up 10 bases and J gave up 2 bases, with 17 bases separating them. The CDR3 here is CATGETVQNYGYTF. In nucleotides, the CDR3 is TGTGCCACGGGGGAGACAGTACAGAACTATGGCTACACCTTC. Supplemented by reference TRBV7-9 and TRBJ1-2, the full variable domain reads DTGVSQNPRHKITKRGQNVTFRCDPISEHNRLYWYRQTLGQGPEFLTYFQNEAQLEKSRLLSDRFSAERPKGSFSTLEIQRTEQGDSAMYLCATGETVQNYGYTFGSGTRLTVV.

The J gene is TRBJ2-5, the V gene TRBV4-2; D gene ambiguous. This CDR3 is built from 15 residues. Deletions cut 0 bases from V and 4 bases from J, with 12 bases between. CDR1 and CDR2 (germline): LGHNA, YNFKEQ. CDR3: CASSQDRNSRETQYF. The CDR3, as DNA: TGTGCCAGCAGCCAAGATAGGAACAGTCGAGAGACCCAGTACTTC.

The chain employs TRBV4-2 and TRBJ1-2; 7 bases match TRBD1. This CDR3 has 15 residues. Germline V CDR1 and CDR2: LGHNA, YNFKEQ. J gave up 8 bases and V 0 bases, and 9 bases lay outside the gene matches. The chain's CDR3 is CASSQDLRQGMGYTF. The CDR3 DNA is TGTGCCAGCAGCCAAGATTTGCGACAGGGAATGGGCTACACCTTC.

The chain combines TRBV9 with TRBJ2-3; tentatively, D is TRBD1 (5 bases). Deletions cut 6 bases from V and 2 bases from J, with 16 bases between. Germline V gives CDR1 SGDLS, CDR2 YYNGEE. There are 15 residues in the CDR3. The CDR3 spells CASNRDSIFTDTQYF. CDR3 nucleotides: TGTGCCAGCAACCGAGACAGCATTTTCACAGATACGCAGTATTTT.

V gene TRBV18 combines with J gene TRBJ2-5; a weak D match, TRBD1 (6 bases). The length of the CDR3 is 14 residues. Germline-derived CDR1 and CDR2 are KGHSH and LQKENI. V dropped 3 bases and J dropped 2 bases, with 10 bases sitting between them. DNA for the CDR3: TGTGCCAGCTCACCTCGGGACATTCAAGAGACCCAGTACTTC. It yields the protein CASSPRDIQETQYF.

A few counts support this clone. At one end the junction does not follow the germline gene, possibly because of a read error. The chain has TRBV29-1 and TRBJ1-2; TRBD1 aligns across 9 bases. Germline V gene data show CDR1 as SQVTM and CDR2 as ANQGSEA. CDR3 length: 12 amino acids. CDR3 amino acids: CSVQDRGYGYTF. The CDR3 nucleotides read TGCAGCGTTCAAGACAGGGGGTATGGCTACACCTTC.

V usage is TRBV10-1 and J usage is TRBJ1-5, with a possible D match to TRBD1 (5 bases). CDR1 and CDR2 from the germline V gene are WNHNN and SYGVQD (reference sequence). There are 13 residues in the CDR3. Trimming removed 5 bases from V and 4 bases from J, with 9 bases in between. The CDR3 is CASSSAGNQPQHF. The CDR3 region has the DNA TGCGCCAGCAGTTCGGCAGGGAATCAGCCCCAGCATTTT.

This clone has only one observation. This chain connects TRBV2 to TRBJ2-5; a weak D match, TRBD1 (6 bases). This CDR3 contains 16 residues. Trimming cost V 10 bases and J 1 base, with 22 bases left between them. From germline, CDR1 is SNHLY and CDR2 FYNNEI. The CDR3 sequence: CAIPNPNLGAQETQYF. The CDR3, as DNA: TGTGCCATCCCTAACCCCAATTTGGGGGCCCAAGAGACCCAGTACTTC.

This chain uses TRBV2 with TRBJ1-2; no clear D. The CDR3 consists of 14 residues. V gave up 8 bases and J gave up 1 base, with 14 bases separating them. Germline V lookup: CDR1 SNHLY, CDR2 FYNNEI. The CDR3 is CASRTSGVNYGYTF. The CDR3 DNA is TGTGCCAGCCGAACCTCCGGAGTTAACTATGGCTACACCTTC.

This chain uses TRBV7-9 with TRBJ1-1; 8 bases are shared with TRBD1. The CDR3 is 15 amino acids. CDR1 is SEHNR, CDR2 FQNEAQ, per germline (reference sequence). The V segment lost 4 bases and the J segment 6 bases; nucleotides outside the gene matches: 10. The CDR3 protein is CASSSHLRGQAEAFF. Here the CDR3 DNA reads TGTGCCAGCAGCTCACACCTCAGGGGGCAGGCTGAAGCTTTCTTT.

The chain has TRBV19 and TRBJ2-7; D is possibly TRBD1 (7 bases). There are 17 residues in the CDR3. Germline-derived CDR1 and CDR2 are LNHDA and SQIVND (reference sequence). The ends were cut back, 4 bases at V and 0 bases at J, with 19 bases in the middle. In DNA, the CDR3 is TGTGCCAGTAGTAGGATGGGCGGGGACAGAAGCTCCTACGAGCAGTACTTC. The encoded protein is CASSRMGGDRSSYEQYF.

This chain links TRBV2 with TRBJ2-7, with TRBD2 matching over 7 bases. After removal of 6 bases from V and 3 bases from J, the junction contained 5 bases not matched to a gene. Germline V gene lookup returns CDR1 SNHLY and CDR2 FYNNEI. This CDR3 spans 13 amino acids. As DNA, the CDR3 is TGTGCCAGCAGAGAGACTAGCTTCTACGAGCAGTACTTC. It encodes CASRETSFYEQYF.

The DNA of the CDR3 is TGTGCCAGCAGCCAAGATCTTGGTGGAGGAGGTGAAGCTTTCTTT. Translating gives CASSQDLGGGGEAFF. The chain has TRBV14 and TRBJ1-1, with D hard to call. Trimming cost V 0 bases and J 7 bases, with 15 bases left between them. This CDR3 region has 15 residues. The V gene's germline CDR1 is SGHDN and CDR2 FVKESK.

This chain links TRBV4-1 with TRBJ2-5, with TRBD2 identical over 9 bases. After removal of 2 bases from V and 2 bases from J, the junction contained 6 bases not matched to a gene. This CDR3 has 16 amino acids. Germline V gives CDR1 MGHRA, CDR2 YSYEKL. CDR3 coding DNA: TGCGCCAGCAGCCAATCCCCTAGCGGGGTTCAAGAGACCCAGTACTTC. Its protein product is CASSQSPSGVQETQYF.

The rearrangement links TRBV25-1 to TRBJ2-5; TRBD1 might be the D (6 bases). Trimming stripped 4 bases from V and 5 bases from J, with 8 bases between. The CDR3 sequence is 12 residues long. Per the germline V gene, CDR1 is MGHDK and CDR2 is SYGVNS. CDR3 residues: CASSGQAETQYF. The CDR3 DNA follows: TGTGCCAGCAGTGGACAGGCCGAGACCCAGTACTTC. The full variable domain, rest sourced from reference TRBV25-1 and TRBJ2-5, is EADIYQTPRYLVIGTGKKITLECSQTMGHDKMYWYQQDPGMELHLIHYSYGVNSTEKGDLSSESTVSRIRTEHFPLTLESARPSHTSQYLCASSGQAETQYFGPGTRLLVL.

The CDR3 here is CASSPRGASGGSYNEQFF. The DNA for the CDR3 is TGTGCCAGCAGCCCCCGGGGAGCTAGCGGGGGATCCTACAATGAGCAGTTCTTC. The V gene is TRBV9, the J gene TRBJ2-1, with TRBD2 matching 10 bases. J lost 1 base, V lost 4 bases, and 11 bases had no gene match. This CDR3 region has 18 residues. Germline V CDR1 and CDR2: SGDLS, YYNGEE.

This sequence joins TRBV3-1 (or the pseudogene TRBV3-2) and TRBJ2-1; D might be TRBD2 (7 bases). Trimming pared 6 bases from V and 10 bases from J, leaving 16 bases between. The CDR3 sequence is 13 residues long. The germline V gene has CDR1 LGHDT and CDR2 YNNKEL (reference sequence). The CDR3 loop is CASRRGGGNEQFF. In DNA, the CDR3 is TGTGCCAGCAGACGGGGAGGGGGGAACGAGCAGTTCTTC.